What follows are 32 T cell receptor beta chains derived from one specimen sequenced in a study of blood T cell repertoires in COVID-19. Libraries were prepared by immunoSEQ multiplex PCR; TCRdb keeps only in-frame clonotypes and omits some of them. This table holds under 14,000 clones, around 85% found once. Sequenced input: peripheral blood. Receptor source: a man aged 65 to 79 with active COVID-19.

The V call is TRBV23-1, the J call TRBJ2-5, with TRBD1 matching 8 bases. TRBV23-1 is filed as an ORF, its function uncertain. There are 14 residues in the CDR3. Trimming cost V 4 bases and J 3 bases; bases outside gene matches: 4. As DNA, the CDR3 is TGCGCCAGCAGTCCCGAGACAGGGGAAGAGACCCAGTACTTC. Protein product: CASSPETGEETQYF.

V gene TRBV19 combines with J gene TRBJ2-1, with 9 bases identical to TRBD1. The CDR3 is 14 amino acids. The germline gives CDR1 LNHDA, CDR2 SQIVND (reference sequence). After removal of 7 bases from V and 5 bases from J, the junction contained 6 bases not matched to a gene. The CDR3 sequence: CASTPGTGNNEQFF. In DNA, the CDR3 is TGTGCCAGTACTCCCGGGACAGGGAACAATGAGCAGTTCTTC.

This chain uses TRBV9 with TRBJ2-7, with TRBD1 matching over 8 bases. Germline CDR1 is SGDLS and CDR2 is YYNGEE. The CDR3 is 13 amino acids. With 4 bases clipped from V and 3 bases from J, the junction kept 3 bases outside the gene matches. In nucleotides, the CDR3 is TGTGCCAGCAGCACGGACAGGGACTACGAGCAGTACTTC. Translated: CASSTDRDYEQYF.

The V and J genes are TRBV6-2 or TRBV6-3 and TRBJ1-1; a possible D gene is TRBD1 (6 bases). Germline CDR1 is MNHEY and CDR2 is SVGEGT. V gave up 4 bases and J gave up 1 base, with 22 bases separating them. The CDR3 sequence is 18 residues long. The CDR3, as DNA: TGTGCCAGCAGTTCCCCCATACCAAGGGGGGGCTCGAACACTGAAGCTTTCTTT. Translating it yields CASSSPIPRGGSNTEAFF.

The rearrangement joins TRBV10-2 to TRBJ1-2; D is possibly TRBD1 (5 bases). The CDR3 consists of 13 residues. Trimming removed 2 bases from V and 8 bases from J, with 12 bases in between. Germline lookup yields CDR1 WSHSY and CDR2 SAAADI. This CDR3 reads CASSEGREIGYTF. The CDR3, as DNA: TGCGCCAGCAGTGAGGGCAGGGAAATAGGCTACACCTTC.

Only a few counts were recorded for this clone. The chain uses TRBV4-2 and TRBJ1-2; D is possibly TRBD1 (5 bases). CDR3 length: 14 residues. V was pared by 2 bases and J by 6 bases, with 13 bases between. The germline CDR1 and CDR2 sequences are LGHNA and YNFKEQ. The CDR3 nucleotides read TGTGCCAGCAGCCAATTCGGAGCAGGGAATGGCTACACCTTC. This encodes CASSQFGAGNGYTF.

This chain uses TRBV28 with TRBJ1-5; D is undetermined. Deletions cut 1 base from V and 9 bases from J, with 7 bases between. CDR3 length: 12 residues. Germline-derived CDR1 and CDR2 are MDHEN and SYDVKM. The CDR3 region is CASSLLERPQHF. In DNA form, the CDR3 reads TGTGCCAGCAGTTTATTGGAGAGGCCCCAGCATTTT.

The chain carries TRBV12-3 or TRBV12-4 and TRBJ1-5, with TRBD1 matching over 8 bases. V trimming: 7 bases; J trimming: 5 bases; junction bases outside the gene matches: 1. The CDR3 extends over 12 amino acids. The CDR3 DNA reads TGTGCCAGCAAGACAGGGGATCAGCCCCAGCATTTT. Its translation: CASKTGDQPQHF.

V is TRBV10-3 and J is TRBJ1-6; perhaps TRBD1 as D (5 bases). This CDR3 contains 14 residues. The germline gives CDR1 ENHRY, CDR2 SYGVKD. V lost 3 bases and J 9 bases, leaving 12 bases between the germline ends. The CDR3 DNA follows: TGTGCCATCAGTGACGGGGTGGGGGGTTCACCCCTCCACTTT. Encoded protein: CAISDGVGGSPLHF.

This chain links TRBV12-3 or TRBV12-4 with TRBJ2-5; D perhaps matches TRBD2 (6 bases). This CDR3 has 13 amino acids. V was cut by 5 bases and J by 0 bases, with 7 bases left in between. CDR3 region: CASSRGNQETQYF. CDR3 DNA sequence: TGTGCCAGCAGTCGGGGGAACCAAGAGACCCAGTACTTC.

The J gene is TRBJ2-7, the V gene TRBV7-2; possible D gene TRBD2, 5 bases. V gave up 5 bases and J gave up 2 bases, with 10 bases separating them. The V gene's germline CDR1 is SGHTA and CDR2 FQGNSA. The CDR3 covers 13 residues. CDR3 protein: CASSRRGAYEQYF. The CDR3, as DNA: TGTGCCAGCAGCCGACGGGGAGCCTACGAGCAGTACTTC.

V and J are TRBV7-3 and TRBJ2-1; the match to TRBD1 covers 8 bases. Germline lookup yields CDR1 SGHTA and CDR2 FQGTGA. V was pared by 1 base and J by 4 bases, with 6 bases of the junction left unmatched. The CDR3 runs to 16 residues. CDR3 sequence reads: CASSLKGQVDYNEQFF. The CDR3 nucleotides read TGTGCCAGCAGCTTAAAGGGACAGGTGGATTACAATGAGCAGTTCTTC.

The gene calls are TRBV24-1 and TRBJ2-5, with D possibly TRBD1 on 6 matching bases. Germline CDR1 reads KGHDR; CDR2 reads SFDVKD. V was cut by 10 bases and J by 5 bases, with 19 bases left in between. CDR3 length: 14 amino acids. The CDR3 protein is CATARGASGETQYF. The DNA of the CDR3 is TGTGCCACGGCCAGGGGAGCCTCGGGGGAGACCCAGTACTTC.

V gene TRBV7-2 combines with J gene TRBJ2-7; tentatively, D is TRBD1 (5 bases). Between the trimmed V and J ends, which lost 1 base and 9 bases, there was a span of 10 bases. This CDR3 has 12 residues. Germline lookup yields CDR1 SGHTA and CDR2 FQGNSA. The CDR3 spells CASSLGPRAQYF. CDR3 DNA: TGTGCCAGCAGCTTAGGGCCCAGGGCGCAGTACTTC. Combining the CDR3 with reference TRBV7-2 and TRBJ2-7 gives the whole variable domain GAGVSQSPSNKVTEKGKDVELRCDPISGHTALYWYRQSLGQGLEFLIYFQGNSAPDKSGLPSDRFSAERTGGSVSTLTIQRTQQEDSAVYLCASSLGPRAQYFGPGTRLTVT.

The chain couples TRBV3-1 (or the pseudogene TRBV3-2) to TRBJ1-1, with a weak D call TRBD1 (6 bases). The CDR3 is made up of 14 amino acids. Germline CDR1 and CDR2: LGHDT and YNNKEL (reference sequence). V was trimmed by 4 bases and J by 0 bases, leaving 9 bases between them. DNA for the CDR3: TGTGCCAGCAGCCGGGACACCCTGAACACTGAAGCTTTCTTT. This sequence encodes CASSRDTLNTEAFF.

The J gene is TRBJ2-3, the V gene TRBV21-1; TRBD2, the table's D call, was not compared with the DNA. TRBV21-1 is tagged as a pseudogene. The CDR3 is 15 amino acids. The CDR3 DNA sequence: TGTGCCAGCATTTTCCCTAGCGGCTCGACAGATACGCAGTATTTT. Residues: CASIFPSGSTDTQYF.

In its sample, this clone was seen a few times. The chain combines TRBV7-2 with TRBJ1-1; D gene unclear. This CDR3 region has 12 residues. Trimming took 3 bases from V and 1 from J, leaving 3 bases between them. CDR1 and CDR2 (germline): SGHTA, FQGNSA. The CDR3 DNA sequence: TGTGCCAGCAGCTTTAAGAACACTGAAGCTTTCTTT. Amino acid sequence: CASSFKNTEAFF.

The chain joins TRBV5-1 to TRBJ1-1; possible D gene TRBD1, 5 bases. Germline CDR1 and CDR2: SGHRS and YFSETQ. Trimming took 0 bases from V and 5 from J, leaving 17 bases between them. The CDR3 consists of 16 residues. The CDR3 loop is CASSLAMAGQKTEAFF. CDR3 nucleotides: TGCGCCAGCAGCTTGGCCATGGCAGGGCAGAAGACTGAAGCTTTCTTT.

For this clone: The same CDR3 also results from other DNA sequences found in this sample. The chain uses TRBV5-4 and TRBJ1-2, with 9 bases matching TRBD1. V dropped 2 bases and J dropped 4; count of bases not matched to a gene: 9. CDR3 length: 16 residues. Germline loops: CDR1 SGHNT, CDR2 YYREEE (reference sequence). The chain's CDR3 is CASSFGLQGAGYGYTF. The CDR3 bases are TGTGCCAGCAGCTTCGGACTACAGGGGGCCGGCTATGGCTACACCTTC.

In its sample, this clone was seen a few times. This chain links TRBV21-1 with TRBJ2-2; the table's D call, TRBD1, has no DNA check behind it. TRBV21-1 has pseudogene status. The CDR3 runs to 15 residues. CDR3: CASSKQGANTGELFF. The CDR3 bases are TGTGCCAGCAGCAAACAGGGGGCGAACACCGGGGAGCTGTTTTTT.

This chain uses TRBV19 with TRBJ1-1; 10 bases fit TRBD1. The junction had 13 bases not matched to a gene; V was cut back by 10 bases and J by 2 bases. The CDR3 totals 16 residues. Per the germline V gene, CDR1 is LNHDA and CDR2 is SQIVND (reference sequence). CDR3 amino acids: CATKRQGAPFNTEAFF. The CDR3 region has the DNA TGTGCCACGAAAAGACAGGGGGCACCTTTTAACACTGAAGCTTTCTTT.

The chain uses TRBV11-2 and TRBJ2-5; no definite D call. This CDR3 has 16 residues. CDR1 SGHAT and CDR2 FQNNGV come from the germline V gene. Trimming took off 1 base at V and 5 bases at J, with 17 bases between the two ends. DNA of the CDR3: TGTGCCAGCAGCTTAGGTGGCAGGCCTCGGTTGGAGACCCAGTACTTC. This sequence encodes CASSLGGRPRLETQYF.

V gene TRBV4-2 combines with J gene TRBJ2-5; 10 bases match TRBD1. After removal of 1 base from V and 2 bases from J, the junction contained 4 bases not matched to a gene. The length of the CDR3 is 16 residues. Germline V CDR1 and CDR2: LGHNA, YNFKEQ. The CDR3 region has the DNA TGTGCCAGCAGCCAAGGACAGGGGGCCTATCAAGAGACCCAGTACTTC. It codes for CASSQGQGAYQETQYF.

CDR3 DNA sequence: TGCGCCAGCAGCCAAGATCCGCGGGGCGGTTTTTACGAGCAGTACTTC. The encoded protein is CASSQDPRGGFYEQYF. The chain has TRBV4-1 and TRBJ2-7, with D perhaps matching TRBD2 (6 bases). The germline V gene encodes CDR1 MGHRA and CDR2 YSYEKL. Trimming took 0 bases from V and 4 from J, leaving 16 bases between them. This CDR3 has 16 residues.

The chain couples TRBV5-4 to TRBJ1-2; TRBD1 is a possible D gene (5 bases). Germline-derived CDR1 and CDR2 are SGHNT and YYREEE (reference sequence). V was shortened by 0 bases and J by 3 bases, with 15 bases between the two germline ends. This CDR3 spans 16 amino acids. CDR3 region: CASSLGNKQDYYGYTF. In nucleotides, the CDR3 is TGTGCCAGCAGCTTGGGAAATAAACAGGATTACTATGGCTACACCTTC.

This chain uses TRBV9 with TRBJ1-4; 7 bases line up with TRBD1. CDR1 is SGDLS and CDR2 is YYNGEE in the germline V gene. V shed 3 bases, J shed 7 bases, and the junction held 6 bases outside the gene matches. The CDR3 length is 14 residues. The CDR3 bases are TGTGCCAGCAGCGGGGGGGACAGCGGTGAAAAACTGTTTTTT. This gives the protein CASSGGDSGEKLFF.

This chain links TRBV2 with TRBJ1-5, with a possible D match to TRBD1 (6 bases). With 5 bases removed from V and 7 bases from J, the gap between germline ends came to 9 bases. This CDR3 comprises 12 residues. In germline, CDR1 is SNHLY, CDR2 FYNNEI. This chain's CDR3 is CASSLQGQPQHF. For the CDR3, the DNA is TGTGCCAGCAGTCTACAGGGACAGCCCCAGCATTTT.

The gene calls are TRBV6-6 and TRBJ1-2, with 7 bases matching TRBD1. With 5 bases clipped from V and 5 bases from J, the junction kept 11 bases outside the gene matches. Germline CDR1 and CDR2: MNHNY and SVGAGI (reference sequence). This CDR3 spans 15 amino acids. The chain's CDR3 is CASSGGGGGLYGYTF. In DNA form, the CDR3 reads TGTGCCAGCAGTGGTGGCGGAGGGGGCCTTTATGGCTACACCTTC.

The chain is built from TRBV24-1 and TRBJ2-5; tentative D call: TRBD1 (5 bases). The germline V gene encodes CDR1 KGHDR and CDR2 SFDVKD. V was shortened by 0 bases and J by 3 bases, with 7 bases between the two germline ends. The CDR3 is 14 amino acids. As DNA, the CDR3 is TGTGCCACCAGTGATTTGGTAGGGGAAGAGACCCAGTACTTC. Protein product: CATSDLVGEETQYF.

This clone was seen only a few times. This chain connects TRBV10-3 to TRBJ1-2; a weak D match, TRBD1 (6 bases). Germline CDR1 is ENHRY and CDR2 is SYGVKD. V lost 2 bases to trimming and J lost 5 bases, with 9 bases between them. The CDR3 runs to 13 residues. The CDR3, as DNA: TGTGCCATCAGTGAGCTTCAGGGGTATGGCTACACCTTC. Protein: CAISELQGYGYTF.

Here the CDR3 reads CASSPGQTSYEQYF. As DNA, the CDR3 is TGTGCCAGCAGCCCGGGACAGACGTCCTACGAGCAGTACTTC. V gene TRBV5-4 combines with J gene TRBJ2-7, with 7 bases identical to TRBD1. Germline CDR1 is SGHNT and CDR2 is YYREEE (reference sequence). Germline trimming cut 4 bases from V and 1 base from J; bases unmatched to any gene: 5. The CDR3 runs to 14 residues.

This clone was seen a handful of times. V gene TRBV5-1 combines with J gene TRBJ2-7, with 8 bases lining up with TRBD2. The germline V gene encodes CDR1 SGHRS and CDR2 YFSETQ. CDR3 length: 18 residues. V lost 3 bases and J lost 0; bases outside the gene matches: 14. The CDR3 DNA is TGCGCCAGCAGCTCACCCGCGGGGGGCTCCGAAAGCTCCTACGAGCAGTACTTC. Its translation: CASSSPAGGSESSYEQYF.